The 30 T cell receptor beta chains below all came from one sample that was sequenced in a study of blood T cell repertoires in COVID-19. Measured with immunoSEQ multiplex PCR; TCRdb has only the in-frame clones, and not every one. The sample carries about 410,000 clones, over 85% recorded once. Sequencing was done on a sample of PBMCs or T cells enriched from blood (not recorded which). The receptor set was obtained from a woman in her thirties who had recovered from COVID-19.

The chain couples TRBV7-3 to TRBJ2-1; D is undetermined. Germline loops: CDR1 SGHTA, CDR2 FQGTGA. This CDR3 spans 14 amino acids. The germline V and J ends were trimmed by 1 base and 5 bases, with 9 bases remaining between them. The DNA of the CDR3 is TGTGCCAGCAGCTTAAAGGTCAGCGACAATGAGCAGTTCTTC. This gives the protein CASSLKVSDNEQFF.

V and J are TRBV24-1 and TRBJ1-5; 7 bases agree with TRBD1. The CDR3 is 15 residues long. J was trimmed by 3 bases and V by 5 bases; bases with no gene match: 6. Germline CDR1 and CDR2: KGHDR and SFDVKD. CDR3 region: CATSGATGVNQPQHF. CDR3 DNA sequence: TGTGCCACCAGTGGTGCCACAGGGGTCAATCAGCCCCAGCATTTT.

The chain carries TRBV13 and TRBJ1-1, with no clear D. Germline CDR1 is PRHDT and CDR2 is FYEKMQ (reference sequence). Between the trimmed V and J ends, which lost 5 bases and 3 bases, there was a span of 10 bases. The CDR3 totals 13 residues. The CDR3: CASSLAGHTEAFF. The DNA of the CDR3 is TGTGCCAGCAGCCTCGCTGGCCACACTGAAGCTTTCTTT.

The CDR3 region is CASSTPSLGPGTQYF. In DNA, the CDR3 is TGTGCCAGCAGCACCCCATCCCTAGGTCCGGGGACCCAGTACTTC. V and J are TRBV7-9 and TRBJ2-5; D uncertain. This CDR3 comprises 15 residues. V lost 5 bases, J lost 7 bases, and 20 bases lay in between. The V gene's germline CDR1 is SEHNR and CDR2 FQNEAQ (reference sequence).

The chain links TRBV7-8 to TRBJ1-2; the D gene is possibly TRBD1 (6 bases). Trimming stripped 5 bases from V and 1 base from J, with 17 bases between. The CDR3 length is 16 residues. Germline CDR1 and CDR2: SGHVS and FQNEAQ. The CDR3 loop is CASSENRVSRNYGYTF. The DNA of the CDR3 is TGTGCCAGCAGCGAAAACAGGGTGTCTCGTAACTATGGCTACACCTTC.

V gene TRBV11-3 combines with J gene TRBJ1-2, with D hard to call. The CDR3 has 12 amino acids. Trimming took off 1 base at V and 6 bases at J, with 6 bases between the two ends. Germline V lookup: CDR1 SGHNT, CDR2 YENEEA. CDR3 sequence: CASSLGGDGYTF. The DNA of the CDR3 is TGTGCCAGCAGCTTAGGCGGGGATGGCTACACCTTC.

This clone was observed a handful of times. The gene calls are TRBV11-2 and TRBJ2-7, with a tentative D call TRBD1 (5 bases). Trimming removed 0 bases at V and 3 bases at J, with 12 bases between. CDR1 is SGHAT and CDR2 is FQNNGV in the germline V gene. The CDR3 length is 15 residues. The CDR3 DNA reads as TGTGCCAGCAGCTTAGACAGGGAAAGGGTCTACGAGCAGTACTTC. As protein: CASSLDRERVYEQYF.

The chain has TRBV19 and TRBJ2-7, with TRBD2 identical over 7 bases. Germline V gene data show CDR1 as LNHDA and CDR2 as SQIVND (reference sequence). This CDR3 contains 17 residues. The ends lost 3 bases at V and 1 base at J; junction bases unmatched: 12. CDR3 sequence reads: CASSIWTSHLSSYEQYF. The CDR3 bases are TGTGCCAGTAGTATCTGGACTAGTCATTTGTCATCCTACGAGCAGTACTTC.

The CDR3 nucleotides read TGTGCCAGTAGTCCCCGGGACTCGGTATACAATGAGCAGTTCTTC. Translated: CASSPRDSVYNEQFF. This chain uses TRBV19 with TRBJ2-1, with D possibly being TRBD2 (6 bases). Trimming cost V 5 bases and J 4 bases, with 15 bases left between them. The CDR3 consists of 15 residues. Germline CDR1 and CDR2: LNHDA and SQIVND (reference sequence).

CDR3 in DNA: TGCGCCAGCGAACGGACTAGCGGACTCTCCTACAATGAGCAGTTCTTC. Translating it yields CASERTSGLSYNEQFF. This rearrangement joins TRBV5-1 to TRBJ2-1, with 10 bases identical to TRBD2. The CDR3 is 16 residues long. V lost 7 bases, J lost 0 bases, and 7 bases stayed unmatched. Looked up from germline, CDR1 is SGHRS and CDR2 is YFSETQ.

This clone was recorded only once. The chain uses TRBV30 and TRBJ1-2; 7 bases are a match to TRBD1. The junction had 6 bases not matched to a gene; V was cut back by 8 bases and J by 0 bases. Per the germline V gene, CDR1 is GTSNPN and CDR2 is SVGIG (reference sequence). This CDR3 is 13 amino acids long. In nucleotides, the CDR3 is TGTGCCGGACAGGCCCGAGCTAACTATGGCTACACCTTC. This codes for CAGQARANYGYTF. Full variable domain (rest looked up from reference TRBV30 and TRBJ1-2): SQTIHQWPATLVQPVGSPLSLECTVEGTSNPNLYWYRQAAGRGLQLLFYSVGIGQISSEVPQNLSASRPQDRQFILSSKKLLLSDSGFYLCAGQARANYGYTFGSGTRLTVV.

The chain is built from TRBV25-1 and TRBJ1-2; D perhaps matches TRBD1 (5 bases). V was clipped by 3 bases and J by 4 bases, with 9 bases between them. The germline CDR1 and CDR2 sequences are MGHDK and SYGVNS. The CDR3 is made up of 13 amino acids. The chain's CDR3 is CASSDQGTYGYTF. In DNA, the CDR3 is TGTGCCAGCAGTGACCAGGGTACCTATGGCTACACCTTC.

V is TRBV5-4 and J is TRBJ2-5; the D is unclear. This CDR3 has 13 amino acids. The germline V gene has CDR1 SGHNT and CDR2 YYREEE (reference sequence). The germline V and J ends were trimmed by 4 bases and 5 bases, with 12 bases remaining between them. Written as DNA, the CDR3 is TGTGCCAGCAGCGGTTCCGGGTGGGAGACCCAGTACTTC. Translating it yields CASSGSGWETQYF.

The chain combines TRBV5-1 with TRBJ2-3; a possible D gene is TRBD2 (5 bases). V shed 7 bases and J shed 1 base, with 10 bases lying between them. The CDR3 extends over 13 amino acids. The germline CDR1 and CDR2 sequences are SGHRS and YFSETQ. The CDR3 DNA follows: TGCGCCAGCCGGGAACCTGGCACAGATACGCAGTATTTT. Translating it yields CASREPGTDTQYF.

The chain uses TRBV12-5 and TRBJ1-3; D unresolved. The CDR3 is 14 residues long. Trimming took off 1 base at V and 0 bases at J, with 4 bases between the two ends. Germline V gives CDR1 LGHNT, CDR2 FRNRAP. CDR3 region: CASGLDISGNTIYF. The CDR3 DNA reads TGTGCTAGTGGTTTGGATATCTCTGGAAACACCATATATTTT.

This sequence joins TRBV9 and TRBJ2-7; D call uncertain. Trimming stripped 0 bases from V and 4 bases from J, with 11 bases between. CDR1 and CDR2 from the germline V gene are SGDLS and YYNGEE. The CDR3 spans 14 residues. CDR3 DNA sequence: TGTGCCAGCAGCGTAGGTATAATGGCATACGAGCAGTACTTC. Translation: CASSVGIMAYEQYF. The whole variable domain, filled in from reference TRBV9 and TRBJ2-7, reads DSGVTQTPKHLITATGQRVTLRCSPRSGDLSVYWYQQSLDQGLQFLIQYYNGEERAKGNILERFSAQQFPDLHSELNLSSLELGDSALYFCASSVGIMAYEQYFGPGTRLTVT.

The gene calls are TRBV7-2 and TRBJ1-6, with 9 bases aligning to TRBD1. This CDR3 has 16 residues. The junction had 5 bases not matched to a gene; V was cut back by 3 bases and J by 5 bases. In germline, CDR1 is SGHTA, CDR2 FQGNSA. CDR3 sequence: CASSFQDRGNNSPLHF. The DNA of the CDR3 is TGTGCCAGCAGCTTCCAGGACAGGGGCAATAATTCACCCCTCCACTTT.

The chain joins TRBV30 to TRBJ1-2; D ambiguous. Per germline, CDR1 GTSNPN and CDR2 SVGIG (reference sequence). Trimming stripped 4 bases from V and 3 bases from J, with 9 bases between. The CDR3 has 12 amino acids. CDR3 loop: CAWTMADYGYTF. The CDR3 DNA is TGTGCCTGGACTATGGCGGACTATGGCTACACCTTC.

As concerns this clone: Different DNA sequences within this sample yield the same CDR3. This chain joins TRBV27 and TRBJ1-2; D uncertain. V lost 5 bases to trimming and J lost 4 bases, with 8 bases between them. This CDR3 region has 12 residues. The V gene's germline CDR1 is MNHEY and CDR2 SMNVEV (reference sequence). CDR3 nucleotide sequence: TGTGCCAGCAGTCCCACTGGCTATGGCTACACCTTC. Translation gives CASSPTGYGYTF.

This clone was found once. This chain links TRBV10-3 with TRBJ2-1; 11 bases line up with TRBD2. The germline gives CDR1 ENHRY, CDR2 SYGVKD. The V and J ends lost 0 bases and 9 bases, in that order; junction bases with no gene match: 10. There are 17 residues in the CDR3. Here the CDR3 DNA reads TGTGCCATCAGTGAGTCTAGCGGGAGGGCCGCATTTCTTGAGCAGTTCTTC. Translated: CAISESSGRAAFLEQFF.

This chain joins TRBV5-6 and TRBJ2-7; maybe TRBD2 (6 bases). The CDR3 is made up of 15 amino acids. CDR1 is SGHDT, CDR2 YYEEEE, per germline. The V gene lost 4 bases and the J gene lost 7 bases, with 21 bases spanning the gap. DNA of the CDR3: TGTGCCAGCAGCACCCGGGACTTCCACCCCTTTGAGCAGTACTTC. This codes for CASSTRDFHPFEQYF. Full variable domain (outside the CDR3, taken from reference TRBV5-6 and TRBJ2-7): DAGVTQSPTHLIKTRGQQVTLRCSPKSGHDTVSWYQQALGQGPQFIFQYYEEEERQRGNFPDRFSGHQFPNYSSELNVNALLLGDSALYLCASSTRDFHPFEQYFGPGTRLTVT.

This chain joins TRBV5-1 and TRBJ2-7; D gene uncertain. The CDR3 runs to 16 residues. V lost 3 bases and J 3 bases, leaving 19 bases between the germline ends. The germline CDR1 and CDR2 sequences are SGHRS and YFSETQ. CDR3: CASSYDPSEVYYEQYF. The CDR3 coding sequence is TGCGCCAGCAGCTACGATCCCTCAGAAGTTTACTACGAGCAGTACTTC.

This clone was found a few times. The chain carries TRBV11-2 and TRBJ1-1, with a tentative D call TRBD1 (5 bases). Germline V CDR1 and CDR2: SGHAT, FQNNGV. The CDR3 spans 14 residues. The V and J ends lost 3 bases and 1 base respectively, with 9 bases between them. The CDR3: CASSLTVQNTEAFF. CDR3 nucleotide sequence: TGTGCCAGCAGCTTGACAGTTCAGAACACTGAAGCTTTCTTT.

The J gene is TRBJ2-7, the V gene TRBV20-1; TRBD1 matches 8 bases. CDR3 length: 13 residues. CDR1 and CDR2 from the germline V gene are DFQATT and SNEGSKA (reference sequence). V shed 3 bases, J shed 2 bases, and the junction held 3 bases outside the gene matches. The CDR3 bases are TGCAGTGCTAGTAGGGGACAGGCCTACGAGCAGTACTTC. This encodes CSASRGQAYEQYF.

J is TRBJ2-7 and V is TRBV19; D is undetermined. V lost 5 bases and J 5 bases, leaving 16 bases between the germline ends. The germline CDR1 and CDR2 sequences are LNHDA and SQIVND (reference sequence). CDR3 length: 14 amino acids. CDR3 nucleotide sequence: TGTGCCAGTAGTGTAACAACCCCAGTCCACGAGCAGTACTTC. As protein: CASSVTTPVHEQYF.

This clone has only one observation. V usage is TRBV5-1 and J usage is TRBJ1-2; weak D call: TRBD1 (6 bases). The CDR3 runs 16 residues. From germline, CDR1 is SGHRS and CDR2 YFSETQ. Trimming took 0 bases from V and 4 from J, leaving 16 bases between them. CDR3 residues: CASSLEVITGLYGYTF. DNA for the CDR3: TGCGCCAGCAGCTTGGAGGTAATAACAGGGCTCTATGGCTACACCTTC.

This clone has only a few counts. The chain is built from TRBV7-8 and TRBJ1-1; D unclear. The CDR3 runs 15 residues. The V gene lost 5 bases and the J gene lost 11 bases, with 24 bases spanning the gap. Germline CDR1 and CDR2: SGHVS and FQNEAQ. CDR3 DNA sequence: TGTGCCAGCAGCGGTTTCTCATTTAGAGGGTATGACGCTTTCTTT. This codes for CASSGFSFRGYDAFF.

The genes are TRBV28 and TRBJ1-1, with D perhaps matching TRBD1 (5 bases). Germline CDR1 MDHEN, CDR2 SYDVKM. This CDR3 has 13 amino acids. Deletions cut 8 bases from V and 0 bases from J, with 10 bases between. The CDR3 coding sequence is TGTGCCAGCTCTGGGACTATGAACACTGAAGCTTTCTTT. This translates into CASSGTMNTEAFF.

The rearrangement links TRBV4-1 to TRBJ1-4, with 7 bases aligning to TRBD1. The germline gives CDR1 MGHRA, CDR2 YSYEKL. J gave up 5 bases and V 1 base, and 4 bases lay outside the gene matches. This CDR3 contains 15 residues. The CDR3 DNA reads TGCGCCAGCAGCCAAGGCAAGGGACAGAATGAAAAACTGTTTTTT. It translates to CASSQGKGQNEKLFF.

The chain carries TRBV30 and TRBJ1-5; 9 bases fit TRBD1. CDR3 length equals 14 residues. The junction had 4 bases not matched to a gene; V was cut back by 5 bases and J by 2 bases. CDR1 and CDR2 from the germline V gene are GTSNPN and SVGIG (reference sequence). This CDR3 is CAWSTGGGNQPQHF. The CDR3 DNA sequence: TGTGCCTGGTCGACAGGGGGGGGCAATCAGCCCCAGCATTTT.